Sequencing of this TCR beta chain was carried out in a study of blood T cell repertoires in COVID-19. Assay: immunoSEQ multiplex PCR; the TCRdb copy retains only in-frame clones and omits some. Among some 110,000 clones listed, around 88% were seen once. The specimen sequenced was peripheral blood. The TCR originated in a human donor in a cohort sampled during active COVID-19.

The CDR3 sequence: CASRKGEGNTEAFF. The CDR3 DNA sequence: TGCGCCAGCCGGAAGGGGGAGGGGAACACTGAAGCTTTCTTT. The rearrangement uses TRBV5-1 and TRBJ1-1, with D perhaps TRBD1 (6 bases). Trimming pared 7 bases from V and 1 base from J, leaving 14 bases between. Germline assignment: CDR1 SGHRS and CDR2 YFSETQ. This CDR3 is built from 14 residues.